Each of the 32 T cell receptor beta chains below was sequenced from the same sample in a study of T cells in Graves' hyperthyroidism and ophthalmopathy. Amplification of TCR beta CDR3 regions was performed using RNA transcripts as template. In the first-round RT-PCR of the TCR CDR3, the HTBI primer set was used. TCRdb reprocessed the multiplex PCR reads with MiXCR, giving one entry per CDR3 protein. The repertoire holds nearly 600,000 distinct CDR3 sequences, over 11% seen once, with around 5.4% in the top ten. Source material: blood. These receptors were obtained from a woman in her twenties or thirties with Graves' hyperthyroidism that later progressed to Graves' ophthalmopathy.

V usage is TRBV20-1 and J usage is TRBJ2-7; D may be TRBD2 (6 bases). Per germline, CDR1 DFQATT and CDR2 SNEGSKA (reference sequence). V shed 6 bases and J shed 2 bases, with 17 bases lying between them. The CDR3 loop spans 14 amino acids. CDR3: CSADLWVAAYEQYF. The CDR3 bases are TGCAGTGCCGACTTGTGGGTAGCGGCCTACGAGCAGTACTTC.

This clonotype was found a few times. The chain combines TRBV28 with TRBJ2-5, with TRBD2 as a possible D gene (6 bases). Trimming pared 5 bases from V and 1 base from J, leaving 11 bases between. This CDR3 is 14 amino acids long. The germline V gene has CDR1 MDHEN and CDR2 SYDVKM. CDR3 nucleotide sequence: TGTGCCAGCAGTGCCTCAGCGGGCCAAGAGACCCAGTACTTC. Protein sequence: CASSASAGQETQYF. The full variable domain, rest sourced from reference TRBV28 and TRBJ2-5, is DVKVTQSSRYLVKRTGEKVFLECVQDMDHENMFWYRQDPGLGLRLIYFSYDVKMKEKGDIPEGYSVSREKKERFSLILESASTNQTSMYLCASSASAGQETQYFGPGTRLLVL.

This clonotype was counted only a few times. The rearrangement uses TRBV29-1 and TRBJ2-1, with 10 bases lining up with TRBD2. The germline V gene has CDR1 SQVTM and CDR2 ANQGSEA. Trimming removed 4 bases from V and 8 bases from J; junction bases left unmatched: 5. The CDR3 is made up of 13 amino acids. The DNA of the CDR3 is TGCAGCGTTGGGCTAGCGGGAGTCTATGAGCAGTTCTTC. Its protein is CSVGLAGVYEQFF.

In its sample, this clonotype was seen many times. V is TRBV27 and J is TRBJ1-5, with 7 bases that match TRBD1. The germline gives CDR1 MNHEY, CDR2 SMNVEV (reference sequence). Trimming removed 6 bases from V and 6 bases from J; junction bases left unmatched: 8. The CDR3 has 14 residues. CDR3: CASRWRQGSQPQHF. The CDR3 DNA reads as TGTGCCAGCAGATGGAGACAGGGCTCTCAGCCCCAGCATTTT.

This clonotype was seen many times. CDR3 sequence: CASSPTWGEGNIQYF. The DNA for the CDR3 is TGTGCCAGCAGCCCGACCTGGGGTGAGGGGAACATTCAGTACTTC. The chain links TRBV5-5 to TRBJ2-4; D is perhaps TRBD1 or TRBD2 (5 bases each). Germline V CDR1 and CDR2: SGHKS, YYEKEE (reference sequence). V lost 4 bases and J lost 7, with 18 bases in between. This CDR3 has 15 residues.

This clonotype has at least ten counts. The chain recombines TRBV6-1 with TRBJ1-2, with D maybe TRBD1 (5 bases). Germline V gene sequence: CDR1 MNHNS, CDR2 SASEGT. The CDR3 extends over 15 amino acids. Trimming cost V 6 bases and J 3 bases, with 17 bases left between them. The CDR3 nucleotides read TGTGCCAGCAGCCCATACGCCGGGGCCTACTATGGCTACACCTTC. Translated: CASSPYAGAYYGYTF.

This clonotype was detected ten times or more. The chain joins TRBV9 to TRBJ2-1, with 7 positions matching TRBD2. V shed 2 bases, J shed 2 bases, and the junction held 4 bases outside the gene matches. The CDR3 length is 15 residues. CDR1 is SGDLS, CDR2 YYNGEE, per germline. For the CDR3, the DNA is TGTGCCAGCAGCGTTTCCAGCGGGGCCTACAATGAGCAGTTCTTC. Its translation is CASSVSSGAYNEQFF.

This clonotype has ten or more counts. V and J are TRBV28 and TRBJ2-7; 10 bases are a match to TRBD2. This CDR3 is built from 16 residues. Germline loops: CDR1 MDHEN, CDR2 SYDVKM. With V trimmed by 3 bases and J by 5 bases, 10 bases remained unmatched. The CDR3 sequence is CASSFSSGSGGDEQYF. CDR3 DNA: TGTGCCAGCAGTTTTTCTAGCGGGAGTGGTGGTGACGAGCAGTACTTC.

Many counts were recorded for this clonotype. CDR3 sequence: CASSERLTPQETQYF. Here the CDR3 DNA reads TGTGCCAGCTCAGAAAGGTTGACACCGCAAGAGACCCAGTACTTC. The chain couples TRBV18 to TRBJ2-5; D unclear. Germline-derived CDR1 and CDR2 are KGHSH and LQKENI. V was clipped by 5 bases and J by 2 bases, with 15 bases between them. CDR3 length: 15 residues.

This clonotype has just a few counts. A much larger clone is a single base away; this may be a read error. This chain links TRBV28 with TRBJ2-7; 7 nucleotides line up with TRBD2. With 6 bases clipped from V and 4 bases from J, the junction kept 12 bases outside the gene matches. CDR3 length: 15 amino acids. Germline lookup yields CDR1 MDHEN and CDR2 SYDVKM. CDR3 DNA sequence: TGTGCCAGCAGCTGGGAGGGGACCCCCCTTTACGAGCAGTACTTC. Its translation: CASSWEGTPLYEQYF.

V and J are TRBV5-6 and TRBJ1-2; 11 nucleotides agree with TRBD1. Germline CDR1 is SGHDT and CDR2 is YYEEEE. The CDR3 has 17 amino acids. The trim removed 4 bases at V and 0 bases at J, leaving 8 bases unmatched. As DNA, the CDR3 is TGTGCCAGCAGCCGATTGGACAGGGGGCCAGCTAACTATGGCTACACCTTC. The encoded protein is CASSRLDRGPANYGYTF.

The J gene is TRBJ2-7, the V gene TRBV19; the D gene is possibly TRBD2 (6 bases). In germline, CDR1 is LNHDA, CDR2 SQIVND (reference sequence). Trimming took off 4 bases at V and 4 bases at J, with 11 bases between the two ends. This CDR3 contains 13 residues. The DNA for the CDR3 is TGTGCCAGTAGTACAGGACTACCATACGAGCAGTACTTC. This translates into CASSTGLPYEQYF.

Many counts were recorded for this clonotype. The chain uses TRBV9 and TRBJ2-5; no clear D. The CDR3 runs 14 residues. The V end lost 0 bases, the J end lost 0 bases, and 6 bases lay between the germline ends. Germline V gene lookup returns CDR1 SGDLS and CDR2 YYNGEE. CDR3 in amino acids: CASSVEQNQETQYF. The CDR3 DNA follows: TGTGCCAGCAGCGTAGAACAGAACCAAGAGACCCAGTACTTC.

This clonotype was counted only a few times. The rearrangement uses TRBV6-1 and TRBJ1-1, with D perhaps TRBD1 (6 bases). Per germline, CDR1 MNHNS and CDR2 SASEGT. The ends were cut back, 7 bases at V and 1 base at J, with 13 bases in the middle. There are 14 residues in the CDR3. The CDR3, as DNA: TGTGCCAGCACCCTGGGGGGGCCGAACACTGAAGCTTTCTTT. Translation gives CASTLGGPNTEAFF.

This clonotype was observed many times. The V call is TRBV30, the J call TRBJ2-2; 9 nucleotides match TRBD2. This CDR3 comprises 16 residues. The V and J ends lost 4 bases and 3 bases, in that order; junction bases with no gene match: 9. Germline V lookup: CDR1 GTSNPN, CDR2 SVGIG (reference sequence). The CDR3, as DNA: TGTGCCTGGATAGGCGGGAGGGCCTATGACACCGGGGAGCTGTTTTTT. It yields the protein CAWIGGRAYDTGELFF.

CDR3 protein: CASSLESLADYNEQFF. The CDR3 nucleotides read TGCGCCAGCAGCTTGGAGTCCCTAGCGGATTACAATGAGCAGTTCTTC. This chain uses TRBV5-1 with TRBJ2-1, with 7 bases fitting TRBD2. This CDR3 region has 16 residues. CDR1 and CDR2 from the germline V gene are SGHRS and YFSETQ. Germline trimming cut 0 bases from V and 4 bases from J; bases unmatched to any gene: 7. The full variable domain, its missing parts supplied by reference TRBV5-1 and TRBJ2-1, is KAGVTQTPRYLIKTRGQQVTLSCSPISGHRSVSWYQQTPGQGLQFLFEYFSETQRNKGNFPGRFSGRQFSNSRSEMNVSTLELGDSALYLCASSLESLADYNEQFFGPGTRLTVL.

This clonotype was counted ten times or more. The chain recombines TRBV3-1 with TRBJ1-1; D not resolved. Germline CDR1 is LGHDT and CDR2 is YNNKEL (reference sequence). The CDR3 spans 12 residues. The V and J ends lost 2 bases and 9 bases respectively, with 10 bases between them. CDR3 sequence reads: CASSQSRHQAFF. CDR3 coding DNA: TGTGCCAGCAGCCAATCGAGACACCAAGCTTTCTTT.

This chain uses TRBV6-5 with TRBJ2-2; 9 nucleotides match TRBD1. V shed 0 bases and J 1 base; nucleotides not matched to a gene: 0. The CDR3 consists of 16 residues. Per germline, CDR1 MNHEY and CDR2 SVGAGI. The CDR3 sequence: CASSYSGQGNTGELFF. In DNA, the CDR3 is TGTGCCAGCAGTTACTCGGGACAGGGGAACACCGGGGAGCTGTTTTTT.

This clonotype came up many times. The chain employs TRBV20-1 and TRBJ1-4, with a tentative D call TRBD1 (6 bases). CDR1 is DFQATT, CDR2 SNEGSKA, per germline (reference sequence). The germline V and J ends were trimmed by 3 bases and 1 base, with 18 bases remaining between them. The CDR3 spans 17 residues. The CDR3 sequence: CSARGFGGAETNEKLFF. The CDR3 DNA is TGCAGTGCTAGGGGATTTGGGGGCGCGGAAACTAATGAAAAACTGTTTTTT.

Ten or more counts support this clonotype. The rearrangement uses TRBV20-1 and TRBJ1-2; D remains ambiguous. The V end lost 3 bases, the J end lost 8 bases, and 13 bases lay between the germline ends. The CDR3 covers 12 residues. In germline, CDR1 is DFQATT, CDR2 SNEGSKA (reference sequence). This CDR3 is CSARWDLEGYTF. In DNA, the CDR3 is TGCAGTGCTAGGTGGGATTTGGAGGGCTACACCTTC.

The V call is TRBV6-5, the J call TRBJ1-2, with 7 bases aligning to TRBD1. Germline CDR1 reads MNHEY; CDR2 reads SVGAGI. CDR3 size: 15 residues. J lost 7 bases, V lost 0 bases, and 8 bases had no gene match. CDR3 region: CASSYSPLRGSGYTF. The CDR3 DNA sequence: TGTGCCAGCAGTTACTCGCCACTCAGGGGGTCTGGCTACACCTTC.

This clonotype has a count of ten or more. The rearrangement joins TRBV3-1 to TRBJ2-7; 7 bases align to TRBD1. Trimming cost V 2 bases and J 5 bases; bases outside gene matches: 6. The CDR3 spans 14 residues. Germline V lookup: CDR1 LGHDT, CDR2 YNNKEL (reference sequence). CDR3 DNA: TGTGCCAGCAGCCAATTCGAGGGGGCTCACGAGCAGTACTTC. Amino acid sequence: CASSQFEGAHEQYF.

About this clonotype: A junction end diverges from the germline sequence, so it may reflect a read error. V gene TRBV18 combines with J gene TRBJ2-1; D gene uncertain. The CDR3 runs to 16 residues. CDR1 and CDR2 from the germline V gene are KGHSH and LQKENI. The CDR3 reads CASSPRGSSSYNEQLF. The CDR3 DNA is TGTGCCAGCTCACCACGTGGCAGTTCCTCCTACAATGAGCAGTTATTC.

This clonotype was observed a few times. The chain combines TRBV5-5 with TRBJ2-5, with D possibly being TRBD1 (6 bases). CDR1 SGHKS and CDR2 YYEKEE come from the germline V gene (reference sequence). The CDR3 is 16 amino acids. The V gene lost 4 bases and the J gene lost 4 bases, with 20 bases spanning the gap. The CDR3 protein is CASSETDRTYRETQYF. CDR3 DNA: TGTGCCAGCAGCGAGACCGACAGGACTTATCGAGAGACCCAGTACTTC. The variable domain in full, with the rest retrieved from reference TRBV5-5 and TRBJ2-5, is DAGVTQSPTHLIKTRGQQVTLRCSPISGHKSVSWYQQVLGQGPQFIFQYYEKEERGRGNFPDRFSARQFPNYSSELNVNALLLGDSALYLCASSETDRTYRETQYFGPGTRLLVL.

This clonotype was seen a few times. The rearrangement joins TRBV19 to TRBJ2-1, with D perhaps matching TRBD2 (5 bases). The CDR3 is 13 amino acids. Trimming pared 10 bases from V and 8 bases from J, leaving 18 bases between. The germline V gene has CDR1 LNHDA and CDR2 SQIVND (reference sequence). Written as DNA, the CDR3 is TGTGCCACAACTAGTTTCCCGTCCTATGAGCAGTTCTTC. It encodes CATTSFPSYEQFF.

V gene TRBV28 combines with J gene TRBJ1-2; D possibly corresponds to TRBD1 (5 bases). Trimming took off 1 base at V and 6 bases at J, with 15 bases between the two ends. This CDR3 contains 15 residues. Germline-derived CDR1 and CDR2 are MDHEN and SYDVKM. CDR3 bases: TGTGCCAGCAGTTTATTGAACAAGGGGCGCAATGGCTACACCTTC. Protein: CASSLLNKGRNGYTF.

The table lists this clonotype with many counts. CDR3 sequence reads: CSVPRGGGQSTDTQYF. DNA for the CDR3: TGCAGCGTCCCCAGAGGGGGGGGCCAAAGCACAGATACGCAGTATTTT. The chain combines TRBV29-1 with TRBJ2-3; the D gene is possibly TRBD2 (7 bases). CDR1 is SQVTM and CDR2 is ANQGSEA in the germline V gene. V was cut by 6 bases and J by 0 bases, with 19 bases left in between. This CDR3 comprises 16 residues.

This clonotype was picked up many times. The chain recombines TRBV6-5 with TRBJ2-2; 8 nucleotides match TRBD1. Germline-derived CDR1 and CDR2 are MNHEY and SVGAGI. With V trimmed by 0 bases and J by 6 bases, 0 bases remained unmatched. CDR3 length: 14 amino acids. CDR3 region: CASSYSQGAGELFF. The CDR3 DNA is TGTGCCAGCAGTTACTCACAGGGGGCCGGGGAGCTGTTTTTT.

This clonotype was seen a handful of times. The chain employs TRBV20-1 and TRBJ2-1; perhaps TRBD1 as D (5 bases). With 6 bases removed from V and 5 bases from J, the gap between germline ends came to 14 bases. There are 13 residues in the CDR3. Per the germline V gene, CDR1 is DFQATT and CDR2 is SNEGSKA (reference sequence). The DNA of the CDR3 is TGCAGTGCCCCTAACAGGTGGGACAATGAGCAGTTCTTC. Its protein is CSAPNRWDNEQFF.

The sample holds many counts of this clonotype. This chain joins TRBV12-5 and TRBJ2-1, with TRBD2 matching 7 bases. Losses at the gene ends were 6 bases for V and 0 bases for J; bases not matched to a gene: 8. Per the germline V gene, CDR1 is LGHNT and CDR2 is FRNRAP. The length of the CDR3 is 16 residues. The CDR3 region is CASGGPTSSSYNEQFF. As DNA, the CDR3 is TGTGCTAGTGGGGGGCCGACTAGCAGCTCCTACAATGAGCAGTTCTTC.

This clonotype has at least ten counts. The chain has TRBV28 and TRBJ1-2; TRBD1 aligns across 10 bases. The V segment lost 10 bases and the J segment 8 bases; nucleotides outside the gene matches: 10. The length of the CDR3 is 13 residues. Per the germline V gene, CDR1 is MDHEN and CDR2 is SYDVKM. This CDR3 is CATGQGVSQGYTF. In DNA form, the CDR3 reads TGTGCCACAGGACAGGGGGTATCGCAAGGCTACACCTTC.

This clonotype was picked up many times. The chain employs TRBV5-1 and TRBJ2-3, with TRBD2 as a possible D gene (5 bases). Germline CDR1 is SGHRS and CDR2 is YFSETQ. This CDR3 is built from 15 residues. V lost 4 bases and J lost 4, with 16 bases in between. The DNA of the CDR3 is TGCGCCAGCAGCGGTACTTTAATGGGAGCAGATACGCAGTATTTT. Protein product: CASSGTLMGADTQYF.